This T cell receptor beta chain was documented in a study of CD8+ T cells in alopecia areata. For the study at large: Tofacitinib continued for 6 to 18 months and was then withheld for 6 months. Study-level results: Between patients, shared TCR sequences were less clear than in mice. This was possibly due in part to HLA diversity in the patient population.

Trimming removed 5 bases at V and 3 bases at J, with 20 bases between. CDR3 length: 16 amino acids. CDR1 and CDR2 from the germline V gene are SGHTA and FQGNSA. cDNA prepared by RNA extraction and subsequent reverse transcription served as the template for sequencing. Using immunoSEQ multiplex PCR, the repertoire was profiled, and TCRdb retains in-frame clones only, with some absent. This table has 130,000 to 150,000 clones, roughly 50% appearing once. As to this clone: Its specificity is unknown.

Peripheral blood and lesional scalp punch biopsies came from alopecia areata patients. T lymphocytes (CD4+ and CD8+) were sorted from PBMCs. The sequence derives from a human donor with alopecia areata. The chain employs TRBV7-2 and TRBJ2-7; possible D gene TRBD2, 6 bases. Sequenced: CD4+ T cells sorted from blood. The CDR3 loop is CASSLQPGLMYYEQYF. The CDR3, as DNA: TGTGCCAGCAGCCTACAACCGGGACTCATGTACTACGAGCAGTACTTC.